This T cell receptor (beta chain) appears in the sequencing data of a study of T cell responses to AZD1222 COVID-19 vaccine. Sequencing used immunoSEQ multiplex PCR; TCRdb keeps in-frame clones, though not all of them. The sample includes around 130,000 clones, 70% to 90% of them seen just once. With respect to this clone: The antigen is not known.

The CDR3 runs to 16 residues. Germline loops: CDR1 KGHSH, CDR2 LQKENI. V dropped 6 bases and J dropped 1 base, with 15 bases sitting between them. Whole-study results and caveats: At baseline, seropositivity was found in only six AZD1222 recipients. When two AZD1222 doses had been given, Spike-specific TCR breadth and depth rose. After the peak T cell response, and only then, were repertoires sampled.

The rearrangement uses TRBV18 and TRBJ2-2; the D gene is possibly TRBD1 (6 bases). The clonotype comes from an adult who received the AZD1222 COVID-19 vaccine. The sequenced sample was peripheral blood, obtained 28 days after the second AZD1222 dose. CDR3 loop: CASSLLTDRNTGELFF. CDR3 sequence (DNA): TGTGCCAGCTCGCTACTGACGGACAGGAACACCGGGGAGCTGTTTTTT.